Given below is one T cell receptor (beta chain) in context. The data belong to a study of blood T cells in healthy people across ages. Germline V CDR1 and CDR2: SGDLS, YYNGEE. The CDR3 extends over 15 amino acids. V was clipped by 3 bases and J by 5 bases, with 18 bases between them. Combining a sample-barcoded 5' primer with a J-beta primer mix, a second PCR ran for roughly 7 to 12 cycles. MiXCR was run by TCRdb on the 5' RACE reads, yielding one entry per CDR3 protein. The sample consists of about 800,000 distinct CDR3 sequences, 58% of them appearing once. Sequenced: blood. The receptor comes from a man aged 25 to 40 in good health. V is TRBV9 and J is TRBJ2-7; possible D gene TRBD2, 6 bases. The CDR3 sequence is CASSGKGGNAHEQYF. CDR3 in DNA: TGTGCCAGCAGCGGAAAGGGAGGAAACGCCCACGAGCAGTACTTC.